This T cell receptor beta chain originates from a study of technical replicates of blood from a few donors. The assay was immunoSEQ multiplex PCR, and TCRdb's table has in-frame clones only and misses some. The repertoire holds approximately 92,000 clones, with 90% to 95% as singletons. CDR1 is MNHNY, CDR2 SVGAGI, per germline (reference sequence). The V end was cut by 6 bases, the J end by 0 bases, with 12 bases between. CDR3 length: 15 amino acids. The V and J genes are TRBV6-6 and TRBJ1-3; D is unresolved. The TCR sequence derives from a human donor in good health. The sample comprised T cells isolated from PBMCs. The CDR3 region has the DNA TGTGCCAGCAGCCCCTTCACGAGCTCTGGAAACACCATATATTTT. This gives the protein CASSPFTSSGNTIYF.